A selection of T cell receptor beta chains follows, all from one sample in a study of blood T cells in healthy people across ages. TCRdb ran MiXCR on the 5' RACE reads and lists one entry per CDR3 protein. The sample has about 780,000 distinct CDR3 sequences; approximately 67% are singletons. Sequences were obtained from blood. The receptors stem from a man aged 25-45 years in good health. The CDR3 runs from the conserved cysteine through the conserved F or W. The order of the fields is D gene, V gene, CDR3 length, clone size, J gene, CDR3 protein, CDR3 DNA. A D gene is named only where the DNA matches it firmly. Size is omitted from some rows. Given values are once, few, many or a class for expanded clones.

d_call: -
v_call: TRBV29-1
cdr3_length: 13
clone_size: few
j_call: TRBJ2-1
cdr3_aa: CSVPAVRHNEQFF
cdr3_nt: TGCAGCGTCCCGGCGGTTCGCCACAATGAGCAGTTCTTC

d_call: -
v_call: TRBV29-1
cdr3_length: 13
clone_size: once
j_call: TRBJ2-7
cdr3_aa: CSVDGGTSYEQYF
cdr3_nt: TGCAGCGTTGATGGAGGGACCTCCTACGAGCAGTACTTC

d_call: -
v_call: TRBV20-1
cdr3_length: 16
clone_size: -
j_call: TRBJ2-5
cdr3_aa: CSATEDSGGNQETQYF
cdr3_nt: TGCAGTGCTACCGAGGACTCGGGCGGCAACCAAGAGACCCAGTACTTC

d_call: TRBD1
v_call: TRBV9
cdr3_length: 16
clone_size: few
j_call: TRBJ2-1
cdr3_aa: CASSVEGQGSGNEQFF
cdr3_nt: TGTGCCAGCAGCGTAGAGGGACAGGGTTCGGGCAATGAGCAGTTCTTC

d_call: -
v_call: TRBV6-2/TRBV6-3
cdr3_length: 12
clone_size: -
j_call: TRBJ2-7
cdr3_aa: CASSCSIYEQYF
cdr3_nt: TGTGCCAGCAGTTGCTCGATCTACGAGCAGTACTTC

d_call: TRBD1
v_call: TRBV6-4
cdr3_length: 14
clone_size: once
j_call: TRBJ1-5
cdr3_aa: CASTDRGGNQPQHF
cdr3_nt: TGTGCCAGCACCGACAGGGGAGGCAATCAGCCCCAGCATTTT

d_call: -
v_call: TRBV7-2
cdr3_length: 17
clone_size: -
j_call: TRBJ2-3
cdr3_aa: CASSLEGRALSTDTQYF
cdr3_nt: TGTGCCAGCAGCTTAGAAGGACGGGCACTTAGCACAGATACGCAGTATTTT

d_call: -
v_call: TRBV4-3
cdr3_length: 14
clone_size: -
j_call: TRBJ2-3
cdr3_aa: CASSQDSRTDTQYF
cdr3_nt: TGCGCCAGCAGCCAAGACTCCCGCACAGATACGCAGTATTTT

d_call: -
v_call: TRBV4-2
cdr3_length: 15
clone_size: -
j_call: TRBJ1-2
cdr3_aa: CASSQRTTPYYGYTF
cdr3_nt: TGTGCCAGCAGCCAACGGACAACCCCGTACTATGGCTACACCTTC

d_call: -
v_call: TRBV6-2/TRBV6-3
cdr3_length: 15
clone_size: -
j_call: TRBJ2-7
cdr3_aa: CASSLDTSSYNEQYF
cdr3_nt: TGTGCCAGCAGTTTAGACACGAGCTCCTACAATGAGCAGTACTTC

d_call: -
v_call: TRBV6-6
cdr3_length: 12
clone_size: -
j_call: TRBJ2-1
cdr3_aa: CASAIRNNEQFF
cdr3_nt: TGTGCCAGCGCCATCAGGAACAATGAGCAGTTCTTC

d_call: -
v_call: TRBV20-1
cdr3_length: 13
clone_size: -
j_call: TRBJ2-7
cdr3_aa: CSARDPRVHEQYF
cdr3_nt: TGCAGTGCTAGAGATCCCAGGGTCCACGAGCAGTACTTC

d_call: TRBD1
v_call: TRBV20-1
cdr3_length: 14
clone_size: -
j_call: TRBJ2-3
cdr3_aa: CSAVDRARTDTQYF
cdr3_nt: TGCAGTGCAGTAGACAGGGCAAGAACAGATACGCAGTATTTT

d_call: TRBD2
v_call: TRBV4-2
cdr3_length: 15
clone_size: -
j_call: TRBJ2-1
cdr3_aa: CASSQKGGGHNEQFF
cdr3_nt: TGTGCCAGCAGCCAAAAAGGCGGGGGTCACAATGAGCAGTTCTTC

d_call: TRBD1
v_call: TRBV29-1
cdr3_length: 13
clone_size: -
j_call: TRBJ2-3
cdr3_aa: CSVVGTGADTQYF
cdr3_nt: TGCAGCGTTGTCGGCACAGGGGCAGATACGCAGTATTTT

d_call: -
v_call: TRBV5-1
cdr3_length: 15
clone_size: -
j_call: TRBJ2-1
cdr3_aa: CASSLDRLAYNEQFF
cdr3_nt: TGCGCCAGCAGCCTAGACAGGCTGGCCTACAATGAGCAGTTCTTC

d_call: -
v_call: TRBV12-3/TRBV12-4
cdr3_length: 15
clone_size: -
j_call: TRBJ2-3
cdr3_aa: CASSPWGDSTDTQYF
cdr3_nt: TGTGCCAGCAGCCCCTGGGGCGACAGCACAGATACGCAGTATTTT

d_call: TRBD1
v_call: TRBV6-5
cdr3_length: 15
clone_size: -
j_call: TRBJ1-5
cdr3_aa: CASSRNRGLGQPQHF
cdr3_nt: TGTGCCAGCAGTCGCAACAGGGGTTTGGGCCAGCCCCAGCATTTT

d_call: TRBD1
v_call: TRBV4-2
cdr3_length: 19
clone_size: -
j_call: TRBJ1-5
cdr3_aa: CASSLAMGQGIGSNQPQHF
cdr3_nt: TGTGCCAGCAGCCTAGCTATGGGACAGGGCATCGGAAGCAATCAGCCCCAGCATTTT

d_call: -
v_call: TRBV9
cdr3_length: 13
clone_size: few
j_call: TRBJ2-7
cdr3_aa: CASSKEAGYEQYF
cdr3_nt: TGTGCCAGCAGCAAAGAGGCGGGCTACGAGCAGTACTTC

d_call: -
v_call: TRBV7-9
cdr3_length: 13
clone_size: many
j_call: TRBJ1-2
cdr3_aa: CASSVSSYYGYTF
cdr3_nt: TGTGCCAGCAGTGTTAGTAGTTACTATGGCTACACCTTC

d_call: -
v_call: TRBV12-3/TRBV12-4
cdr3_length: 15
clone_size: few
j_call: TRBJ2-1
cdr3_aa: CASSPTEIPYKEQFF
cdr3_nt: TGTGCCAGCAGTCCAACAGAGATCCCCTACAAGGAGCAGTTCTTC

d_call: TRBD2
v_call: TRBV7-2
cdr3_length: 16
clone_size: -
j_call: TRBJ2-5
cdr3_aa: CASSSLPGLFQETQYF
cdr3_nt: TGTGCCAGCAGCTCATTGCCGGGACTATTTCAAGAGACCCAGTACTTC

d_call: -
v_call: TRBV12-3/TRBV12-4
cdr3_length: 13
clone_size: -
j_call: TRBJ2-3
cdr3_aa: CASSTLGADAQYF
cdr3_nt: TGTGCCAGCAGTACACTGGGGGCAGATGCGCAGTATTTT

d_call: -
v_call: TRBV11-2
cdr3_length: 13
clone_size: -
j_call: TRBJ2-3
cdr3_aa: CASRGRNTDTQYF
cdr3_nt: TGTGCCAGCAGGGGTAGGAACACAGATACGCAGTATTTT

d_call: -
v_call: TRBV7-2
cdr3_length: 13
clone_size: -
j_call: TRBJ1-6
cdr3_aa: CASRGAVGSPLHF
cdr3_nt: TGTGCCAGCCGGGGCGCAGTCGGTTCACCCCTCCACTTT

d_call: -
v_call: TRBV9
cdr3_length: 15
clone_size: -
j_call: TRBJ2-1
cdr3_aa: CASSPRTKEYNEQFF
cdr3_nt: TGTGCCAGCAGCCCACGAACCAAAGAATACAATGAGCAGTTCTTC

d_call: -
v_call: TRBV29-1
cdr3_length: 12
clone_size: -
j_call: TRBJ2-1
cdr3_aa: CSVGGPDNEQFF
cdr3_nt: TGCAGCGTTGGGGGACCAGACAATGAGCAGTTCTTC

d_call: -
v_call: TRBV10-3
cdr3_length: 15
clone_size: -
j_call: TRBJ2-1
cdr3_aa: CAISEGQGEGDEQFF
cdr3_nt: TGTGCCATCAGTGAAGGGCAGGGAGAGGGTGATGAGCAGTTCTTC

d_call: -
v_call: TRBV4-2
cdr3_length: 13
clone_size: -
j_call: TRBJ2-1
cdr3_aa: CASSQDPLNEQFF
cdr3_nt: TGTGCCAGCAGCCAAGATCCCCTCAATGAGCAGTTCTTC

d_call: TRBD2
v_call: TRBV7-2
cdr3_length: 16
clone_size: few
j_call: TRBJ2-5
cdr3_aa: CASSSRLAGDQETQYF
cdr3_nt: TGTGCCAGCAGCTCTCGACTAGCGGGGGACCAAGAGACCCAGTACTTC

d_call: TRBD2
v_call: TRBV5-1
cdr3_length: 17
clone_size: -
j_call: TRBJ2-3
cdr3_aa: CASSLGPAGGTTDTQYF
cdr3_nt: TGCGCCAGCAGCTTGGGACCAGCGGGGGGAACAACAGATACGCAGTATTTT

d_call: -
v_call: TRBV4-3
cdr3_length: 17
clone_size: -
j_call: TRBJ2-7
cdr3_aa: CASSQDLGQGLGYERYF
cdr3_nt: TGCGCCAGCAGCCAAGATTTGGGGCAGGGGTTAGGCTACGAGCGGTACTTC

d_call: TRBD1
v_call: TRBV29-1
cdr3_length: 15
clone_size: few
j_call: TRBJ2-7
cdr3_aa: CSVEWAGTGTYEQYF
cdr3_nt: TGCAGCGTTGAATGGGCCGGGACAGGTACCTACGAGCAGTACTTC

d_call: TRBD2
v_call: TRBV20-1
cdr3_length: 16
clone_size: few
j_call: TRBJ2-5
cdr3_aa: CSARGGLAGLQETQYF
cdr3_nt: TGCAGTGCTAGGGGGGGACTAGCGGGCCTCCAAGAGACCCAGTACTTC

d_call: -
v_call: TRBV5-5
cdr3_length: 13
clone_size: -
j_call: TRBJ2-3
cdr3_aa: CATAGGNTDTQYF
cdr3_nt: TGTGCCACCGCAGGAGGGAATACAGATACGCAGTATTTT

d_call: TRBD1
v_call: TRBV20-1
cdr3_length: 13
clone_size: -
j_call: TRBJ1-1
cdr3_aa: CRVAGGAVTEAFF
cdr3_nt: TGCAGGGTCGCAGGGGGCGCGGTCACTGAAGCTTTCTTT

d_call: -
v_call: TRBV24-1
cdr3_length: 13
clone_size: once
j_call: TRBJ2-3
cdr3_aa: CATSDFEADTQYF
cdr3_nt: TGTGCCACCAGTGATTTTGAAGCAGATACGCAGTATTTT

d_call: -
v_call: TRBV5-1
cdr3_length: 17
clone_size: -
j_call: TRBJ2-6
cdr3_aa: CASLLLPRRSGANVLTF
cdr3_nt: TGCGCCAGCCTACTACTCCCCCGACGCTCTGGGGCCAACGTCCTGACTTTC

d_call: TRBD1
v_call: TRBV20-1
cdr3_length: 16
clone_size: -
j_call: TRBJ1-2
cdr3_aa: CSARFGTAPEYYGYTF
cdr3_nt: TGCAGTGCTAGATTTGGGACAGCCCCTGAATACTATGGCTACACCTTC

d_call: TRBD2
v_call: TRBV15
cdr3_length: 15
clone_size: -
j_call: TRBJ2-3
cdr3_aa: CATSRLTGGTDTQYF
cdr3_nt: TGTGCCACCAGCAGATTAACGGGGGGAACAGATACGCAGTATTTT

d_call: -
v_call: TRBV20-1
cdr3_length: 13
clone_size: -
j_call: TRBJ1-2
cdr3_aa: CSATQGFNYGYTF
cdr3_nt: TGCAGTGCTACCCAGGGATTTAACTATGGCTACACCTTC

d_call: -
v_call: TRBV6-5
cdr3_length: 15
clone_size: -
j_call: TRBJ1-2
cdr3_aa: CASRYESQPNYGYTF
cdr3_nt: TGTGCCAGCAGATACGAATCACAGCCTAACTATGGCTACACCTTC

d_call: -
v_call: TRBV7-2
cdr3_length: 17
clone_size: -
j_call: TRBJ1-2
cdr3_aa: CASSLALGQGGNYGYTF
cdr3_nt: TGTGCCAGCAGCTTAGCGCTGGGACAAGGAGGGAACTATGGCTACACCTTC

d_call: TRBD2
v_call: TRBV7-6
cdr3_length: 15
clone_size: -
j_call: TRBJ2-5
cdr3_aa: CASSLDLAGVETQYF
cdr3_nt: TGTGCCAGCAGCTTAGATCTAGCGGGGGTTGAGACCCAGTACTTC

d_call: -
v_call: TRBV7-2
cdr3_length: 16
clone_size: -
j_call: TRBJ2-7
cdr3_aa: CASSLDSGLSGNEQYF
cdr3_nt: TGTGCCAGCAGCTTAGATTCTGGACTATCTGGGAACGAGCAGTACTTC

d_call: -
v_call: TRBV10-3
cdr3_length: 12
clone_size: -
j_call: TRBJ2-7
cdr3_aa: CAISEKGYEQYF
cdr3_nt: TGTGCCATCAGTGAGAAGGGTTACGAGCAGTACTTC

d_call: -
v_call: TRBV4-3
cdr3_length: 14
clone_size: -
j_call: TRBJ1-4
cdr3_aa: CASSENFQGEKLFF
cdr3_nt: TGCGCCAGCAGCGAAAACTTTCAGGGCGAAAAACTGTTTTTT

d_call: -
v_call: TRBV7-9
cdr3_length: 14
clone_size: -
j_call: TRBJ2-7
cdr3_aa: CASSSRDNRYEQYF
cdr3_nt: TGTGCCAGCAGCTCCCGGGACAACCGCTACGAGCAGTACTTC

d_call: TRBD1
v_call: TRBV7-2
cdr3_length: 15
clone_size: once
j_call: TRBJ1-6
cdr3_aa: CANSPEGQGASPLHF
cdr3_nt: TGTGCCAACAGCCCAGAAGGACAGGGGGCCTCACCCCTCCACTTT

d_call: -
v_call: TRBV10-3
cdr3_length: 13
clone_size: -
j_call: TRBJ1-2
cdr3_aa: CAISENKNYGYTF
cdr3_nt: TGTGCCATCAGTGAGAACAAGAACTATGGCTACACCTTC

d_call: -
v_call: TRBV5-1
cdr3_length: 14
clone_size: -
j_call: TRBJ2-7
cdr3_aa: CASSLAVSRYEQYF
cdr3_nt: TGCGCCAGCAGCTTGGCCGTCTCCCGCTACGAGCAGTACTTC

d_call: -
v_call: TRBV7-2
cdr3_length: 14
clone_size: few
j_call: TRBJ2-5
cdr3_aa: CASSQSGPGETQYF
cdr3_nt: TGTGCCAGCAGCCAATCCGGACCGGGAGAGACCCAGTACTTC

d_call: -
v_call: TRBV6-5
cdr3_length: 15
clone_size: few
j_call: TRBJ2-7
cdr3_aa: CASSPYRKQKHEQYF
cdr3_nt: TGTGCCAGCAGTCCATACCGGAAGCAGAAGCACGAGCAGTACTTC

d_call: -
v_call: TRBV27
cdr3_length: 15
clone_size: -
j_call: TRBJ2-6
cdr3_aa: CASGMGPSGANVLTF
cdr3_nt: TGTGCCAGCGGAATGGGCCCCTCTGGGGCCAACGTCCTGACTTTC

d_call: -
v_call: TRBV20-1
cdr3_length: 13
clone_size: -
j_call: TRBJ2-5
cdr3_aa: CSATSRRGETQYF
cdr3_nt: TGCAGTGCTACCTCGAGGAGGGGAGAGACCCAGTACTTC

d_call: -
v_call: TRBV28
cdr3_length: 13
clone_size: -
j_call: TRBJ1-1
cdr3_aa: CASNLSGVTEAFF
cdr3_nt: TGTGCCAGCAATCTTAGTGGTGTCACTGAAGCTTTCTTT